This T cell receptor beta chain was recovered during a study of blood T cell repertoires in COVID-19. The overall study: Some COVID-19 samples were acute and others convalescent; all came from the United States, Italy and Spain. Sources were T cells, B-cell-depleted T cells, or PBMCs; the material itself was cDNA or gDNA.

This clone was picked up one time. This specimen includes other DNA sequences encoding the same CDR3. Original data processing: Estimation of nucleated cell counts was performed using reference gene primer amplification. Clones were sequenced by immunoSEQ multiplex PCR, and TCRdb holds only the in-frame ones, with some missing. Clone size and the V and J calls come from that table; the DNA yielded D and trimming. There are around 60,000 clones in the sample; about two thirds occur only once, and around 4.9% lies in the top ten. CDR1 is ENHRY, CDR2 SYGVKD, per germline. Trimming removed 3 bases from V and 2 bases from J; junction bases left unmatched: 1. The CDR3 is 15 amino acids.

This TCR came from a woman in her 70s with COVID-19, enrolled during active disease. The gene calls are TRBV10-3 and TRBJ2-7; TRBD2 matches 13 bases. Sample: peripheral blood. As DNA, the CDR3 is TGTGCCATCAGTGAAGGGACTAGCGGGACCTACGAGCAGTACGTC. Translating it yields CAISEGTSGTYEQYV.